This passage covers 18 T cell receptor beta chains from one sample sequenced in a study of Graves' ophthalmopathy and Graves' hyperthyroidism (dated by TCRdb to about 2018). The sequencer listed for this sample is Illumina HiSeq 2000. For repertoire sequencing, the TCR beta CDR3 regions were amplified from RNA transcripts. The first round was an RT-PCR using HTBI primers with the Qiagen OneStep RT-PCR kit, and this first round was followed by a second-round multiplex PCR, then size selection and purification. Using fastp trimming at Q25 and MiXCR clonotype assembly, TCRdb reanalyzed the public sequencing data and kept in-frame beta chains. Each CDR3 protein appears once, grouped with its most common genes and DNA. A total of roughly 410,000 distinct CDR3 sequences appear in this sample, 15% of them only once. Together, the top ten hold around 6.6% of the sample. Sequencing input: peripheral blood. Receptors originate from a woman aged 18-29 years with stable Graves' hyperthyroidism. Donor details come from another sample of the same person, matched by shared clones.

Many counts were recorded for this clonotype. The CDR3 DNA sequence: TGTGCCACCTCTTGGGGTGGGTCTAGGCAGTACTTC. This translates into CATSWGGSRQYF. This chain uses TRBV12-3 or TRBV12-4 with TRBJ2-7; D is ambiguous. This CDR3 is built from 12 residues. The V and J ends lost 10 bases and 9 bases respectively, with 19 bases between them.

This clonotype was recorded at least ten times. This rearrangement joins TRBV10-3 to TRBJ1-6, with D maybe TRBD1 (6 bases). Germline lookup yields CDR1 ENHRY and CDR2 SYGVKD. CDR3 length: 12 amino acids. V lost 8 bases and J lost 6, with 8 bases in between. The CDR3 loop reads CAIAGVNSPLHF. In nucleotides, the CDR3 is TGTGCCATCGCAGGGGTTAATTCACCCCTCCACTTT.

This clonotype was observed many times. The chain employs TRBV19 and TRBJ2-2; D is ambiguous. Germline V lookup: CDR1 LNHDA, CDR2 SQIVND (reference sequence). The CDR3 is made up of 14 amino acids. Trimming stripped 5 bases from V and 1 base from J, with 8 bases between. CDR3 nucleotides: TGTGCCAGTAGTCCCTACAAGAACACCGGGGAGCTGTTTTTT. As protein: CASSPYKNTGELFF.

This clonotype was counted ten times or more. The gene calls are TRBV24-1 and TRBJ2-5, with unresolved D. Per the germline V gene, CDR1 is KGHDR and CDR2 is SFDVKD. V lost 1 base to trimming and J lost 5 bases, with 7 bases between them. The CDR3 extends over 13 amino acids. CDR3 sequence: CATSDLAEETQYF. The CDR3 region has the DNA TGTGCCACCAGTGATTTAGCAGAGGAGACCCAGTACTTC.

Many counts were recorded for this clonotype. V usage is TRBV6-1 and J usage is TRBJ2-4; tentatively, D is TRBD1 (6 bases). The CDR3 has 16 amino acids. CDR1 and CDR2 (germline): MNHNS, SASEGT. The V end lost 5 bases, the J end lost 6 bases, and 20 bases lay between the germline ends. The CDR3 spells CASSQDRPPVGNIQYF. DNA for the CDR3: TGTGCCAGCAGTCAGGACAGACCACCTGTGGGAAACATTCAGTACTTC.

This clonotype occurred a few times. A single base separates this from a much larger clone, so it may be a read error. The genes are TRBV4-2 and TRBJ2-7; TRBD2 aligns across 10 bases. The V segment lost 3 bases and the J segment 4 bases; nucleotides outside the gene matches: 15. This CDR3 has 18 residues. Germline V gene data show CDR1 as LGHNA and CDR2 as YNFKEQ. The CDR3 bases are TGTGCCAGCAGCCATATTAAGATACTAGCGGGGACGAAGTACGAGCAGTACTTC. This codes for CASSHIKILAGTKYEQYF.

At least ten counts were recorded for this clonotype. This chain joins TRBV12-3 or TRBV12-4 and TRBJ1-3; D gene unclear. CDR3 size: 14 residues. Trimming cost V 5 bases and J 2 bases, with 10 bases left between them. The CDR3 DNA reads TGTGCCAGCAGTCCGCAGAGAACTGGAAACACCATATATTTT. It yields the protein CASSPQRTGNTIYF.

Ten or more counts support this clonotype. The chain links TRBV12-3 or TRBV12-4 to TRBJ2-3; possible D gene TRBD2, 5 bases. The CDR3 is 14 residues long. V lost 6 bases and J lost 3, with 13 bases in between. CDR3 nucleotides: TGTGCCAGCAGCGCTCGGGCGGGTACAGATACGCAGTATTTT. It yields the protein CASSARAGTDTQYF.

This clonotype has a count of ten or more. The rearrangement links TRBV19 to TRBJ2-2; D call uncertain. Deletions cut 7 bases from V and 7 bases from J, with 7 bases between. Germline V gene sequence: CDR1 LNHDA, CDR2 SQIVND (reference sequence). The CDR3 has 11 amino acids. CDR3 coding DNA: TGTGCCAGTATCGAGTACGGGGAGCTGTTTTTT. Translating it yields CASIEYGELFF.

This clonotype was seen ten or more times. This sequence joins TRBV5-1 and TRBJ1-3; D may be TRBD1 (5 bases). V was pared by 3 bases and J by 4 bases, with 11 bases between. CDR3 length: 14 amino acids. Germline loops: CDR1 SGHRS, CDR2 YFSETQ. The CDR3 reads CASSSDSFGNTIYF. The CDR3, as DNA: TGCGCCAGCAGCTCTGACAGTTTCGGAAACACCATATATTTT.

In its sample, this clonotype was seen many times. V gene TRBV6-1 combines with J gene TRBJ1-1; D is possibly TRBD1 (6 bases). V was cut by 7 bases and J by 5 bases, with 26 bases left in between. This CDR3 contains 17 residues. Germline V gene sequence: CDR1 MNHNS, CDR2 SASEGT. Here the CDR3 reads CASNGRGGGAAVTEAFF. DNA of the CDR3: TGTGCCAGCAACGGGCGAGGTGGGGGCGCAGCGGTTACTGAAGCTTTCTTT.

The J gene is TRBJ1-2, the V gene TRBV11-1, with TRBD1 matching 7 bases. The CDR3 covers 19 residues. Trimming cost V 1 base and J 8 bases; bases outside gene matches: 22. Looked up from germline, CDR1 is SGHAT and CDR2 is FQDESV (reference sequence). Here the CDR3 reads CASSLVSLGVPDRVSGYTF. CDR3 sequence (DNA): TGTGCCAGCAGCTTAGTTTCCCTTGGAGTACCCGACAGGGTATCCGGCTACACCTTC.

This clonotype was observed at least ten times. The chain recombines TRBV10-2 with TRBJ2-2; maybe TRBD2 (5 bases). The CDR3 runs 18 residues. Looked up from germline, CDR1 is WSHSY and CDR2 is SAAADI. V shed 0 bases and J shed 0 bases, with 14 bases lying between them. CDR3 in amino acids: CASSESRSSGANTGELFF. DNA for the CDR3: TGCGCCAGCAGTGAGTCGAGATCAAGCGGCGCGAACACCGGGGAGCTGTTTTTT.

At least ten counts were recorded for this clonotype. This chain connects TRBV6-1 to TRBJ1-5; D is perhaps TRBD1 (6 bases). There are 17 residues in the CDR3. Deletions cut 3 bases from V and 1 base from J, with 16 bases between. Germline CDR1 MNHNS, CDR2 SASEGT. The CDR3 sequence: CASSEAEGHRSNQPQHF. In nucleotides, the CDR3 is TGTGCCAGCAGTGAGGCGGAGGGACACAGGAGCAATCAGCCCCAGCATTTT.

This clonotype was picked up many times. The chain couples TRBV6-5 to TRBJ2-6; D unclear. This CDR3 is 14 amino acids long. Trimming stripped 7 bases from V and 1 base from J, with 8 bases between. Germline CDR1 and CDR2: MNHEY and SVGAGI. Written as DNA, the CDR3 is TGTGCCAGCACCAAAAGGTCTGGGGCCAACGTCCTGACTTTC. Residues: CASTKRSGANVLTF.

This sequence joins TRBV7-2 and TRBJ2-5, with 8 bases aligning to TRBD2. Losses at the gene ends were 4 bases for V and 7 bases for J; bases not matched to a gene: 11. This CDR3 is 15 amino acids long. Germline loops: CDR1 SGHTA, CDR2 FQGNSA. The CDR3 region has the DNA TGTGCCAGCAGCTCCCCTCTAGTGGCGGGGGGGACCCAGTACTTC. Its protein product is CASSSPLVAGGTQYF. The variable domain in full, with the rest retrieved from reference TRBV7-2 and TRBJ2-5, is GAGVSQSPSNKVTEKGKDVELRCDPISGHTALYWYRQSLGQGLEFLIYFQGNSAPDKSGLPSDRFSAERTGGSVSTLTIQRTQQEDSAVYLCASSSPLVAGGTQYFGPGTRLLVL.

This clonotype was seen more than once but under ten times. The chain couples TRBV19 to TRBJ1-5; D is unclear. V was cut by 3 bases and J by 11 bases, with 11 bases left in between. From germline, CDR1 is LNHDA and CDR2 SQIVND (reference sequence). This CDR3 spans 12 amino acids. The CDR3 sequence is CASSIPPGAQHF. The CDR3 DNA follows: TGTGCCAGTAGTATCCCTCCCGGGGCCCAGCATTTT.

The chain couples TRBV6-1 to TRBJ2-5; possibly TRBD2 for D (7 bases). From germline, CDR1 is MNHNS and CDR2 SASEGT. The CDR3 runs 15 residues. The CDR3 loop is CVGSEPAGQGQTQYF. The CDR3 region has the DNA TGTGTCGGCAGTGAACCAGCGGGACAAGGACAGACCCAGTACTTC.